The present T cell receptor beta chain was sequenced within a study of T cell responses to AZD1222 COVID-19 vaccine. Worth noting for this clone: As yet, its antigen is unknown.

The study's findings and limits: Baseline testing showed seropositivity in only a handful of AZD1222 recipients.

Produced via immunoSEQ multiplex PCR; TCRdb's table is partial and in-frame only. The data hold some 190,000 clones, with around 91% observed a single time. The germline CDR1 and CDR2 sequences are LGHDT and YNNKEL (reference sequence). The CDR3 loop spans 16 amino acids. V was clipped by 0 bases and J by 6 bases; unmatched bases: 9. The input for sequencing was peripheral blood, taken on day 0 of AZD1222 vaccination. This TCR came from an adult in good health. This chain connects TRBV3-1 (or the pseudogene TRBV3-2) to TRBJ2-3, with TRBD2 matching over 7 bases. The CDR3 protein is CASSQDLRAGRDTQYF. In nucleotides, the CDR3 is TGTGCCAGCAGCCAAGATTTGAGAGCGGGGCGGGATACGCAGTATTTT.